This passage covers 3 T cell receptor beta chains from one sample sequenced in a study of blood T cell repertoires in COVID-19. The table came from immunoSEQ multiplex PCR; TCRdb's copy has only in-frame clones and leaves some out. The sample consists of around 80,000 clones, around 86% of them appearing once. The material sequenced was peripheral blood. These receptors came from a human donor in a cohort sampled during active COVID-19.

The chain has TRBV27 and TRBJ1-1, with 8 bases matching TRBD1. Germline lookup yields CDR1 MNHEY and CDR2 SMNVEV (reference sequence). The junction had 11 bases not matched to a gene; V was cut back by 6 bases and J by 5 bases. The CDR3 runs 15 residues. CDR3 in amino acids: CASRLDRGGDTEAFF. The CDR3 DNA follows: TGTGCCAGCAGACTTGACAGGGGAGGAGATACTGAAGCTTTCTTT.

The chain couples TRBV30 to TRBJ2-3; 8 nucleotides align to TRBD1. J was trimmed by 4 bases and V by 3 bases; bases with no gene match: 6. CDR1 is GTSNPN and CDR2 is SVGIG in the germline V gene (reference sequence). The CDR3 contains 14 residues. The CDR3 sequence: CAWRRTGSADTQYF. DNA of the CDR3: TGTGCCTGGAGGCGGACAGGGTCCGCAGATACGCAGTATTTT.

The V call is TRBV14, the J call TRBJ2-1, with 7 bases identical to TRBD1. CDR1 and CDR2 from the germline V gene are SGHDN and FVKESK. This CDR3 is 12 amino acids long. V dropped 6 bases and J dropped 8; count of bases not matched to a gene: 4. The DNA for the CDR3 is TGTGCCAGCAGAGGGACAGAGCATGAGCAGTTCTTC. The encoded protein is CASRGTEHEQFF.